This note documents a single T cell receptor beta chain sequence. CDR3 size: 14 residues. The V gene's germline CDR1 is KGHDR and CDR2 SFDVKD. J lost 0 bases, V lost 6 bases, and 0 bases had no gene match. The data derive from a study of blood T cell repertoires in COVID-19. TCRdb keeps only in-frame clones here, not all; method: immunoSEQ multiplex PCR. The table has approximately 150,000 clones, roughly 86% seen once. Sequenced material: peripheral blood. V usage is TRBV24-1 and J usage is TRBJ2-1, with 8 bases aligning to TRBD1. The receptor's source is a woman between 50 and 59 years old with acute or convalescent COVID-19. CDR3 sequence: CATSTGGSYNEQFF. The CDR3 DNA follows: TGTGCCACCAGTACAGGGGGCTCCTACAATGAGCAGTTCTTC.